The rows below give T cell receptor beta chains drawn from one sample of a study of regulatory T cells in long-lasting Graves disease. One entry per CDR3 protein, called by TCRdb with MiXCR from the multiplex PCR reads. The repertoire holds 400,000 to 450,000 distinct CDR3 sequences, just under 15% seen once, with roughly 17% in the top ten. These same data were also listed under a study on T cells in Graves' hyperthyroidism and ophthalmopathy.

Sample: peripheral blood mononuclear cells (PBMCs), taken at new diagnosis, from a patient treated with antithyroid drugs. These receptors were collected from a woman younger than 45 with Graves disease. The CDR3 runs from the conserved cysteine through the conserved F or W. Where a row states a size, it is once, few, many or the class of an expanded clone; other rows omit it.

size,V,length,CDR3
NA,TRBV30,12,CAWSMGAYEQYF
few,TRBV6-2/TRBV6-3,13,CASSDPGSYEQYF
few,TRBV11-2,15,CASSPQGFSGNTIYF
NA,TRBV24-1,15,CATSDLYTSGNEQFF
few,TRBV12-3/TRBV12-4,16,CASSRGTTGGPDTQYF
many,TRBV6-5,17,CASSYPLGQGSTDTQYF
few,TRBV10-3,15,CAIRGALSAYNEQFF
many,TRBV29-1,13,CSTRAGAQETQYF
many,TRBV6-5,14,CASSYFDSSYEQYF
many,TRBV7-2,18,CASRLGSSAAHPPYEQYF
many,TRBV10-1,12,CASGSDSYEQYF
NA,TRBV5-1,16,CASSLEADPNTGELFF
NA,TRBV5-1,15,CASSLWDRGTGELFF
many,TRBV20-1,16,CSASGRGRRSSYEQYF
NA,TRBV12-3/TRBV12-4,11,CASTTNSEQFF
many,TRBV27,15,CASSPRDRVIQPQHF
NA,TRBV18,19,CASSPRGDDVVQPKETQYF
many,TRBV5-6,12,CASSFGQAEQYF
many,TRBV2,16,CASSEGASGRPATQYF
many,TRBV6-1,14,CASSPPGFGYGYTF
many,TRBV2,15,CASSAGGTGNQPQHF
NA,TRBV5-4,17,CASSLGSSGRMAYEQYF
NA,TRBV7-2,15,CASSLARAQTGELLF
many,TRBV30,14,CAWSTGTGLNEQYF
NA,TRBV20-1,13,CSATGQTNEKLFF
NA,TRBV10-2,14,CAIREPGQPGEQYF
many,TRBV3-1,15,CASSQVLAGPYEQYF
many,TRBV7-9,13,CASSPGTSDTQYF
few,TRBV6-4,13,CASSDSETDTQYF
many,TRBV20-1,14,CSALRTSGGGEQYF
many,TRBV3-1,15,CASSQGRGFNSPLHF
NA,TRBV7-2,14,CASSPGTRGLEQYF
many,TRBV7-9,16,CASSNPETDLGDTQYF
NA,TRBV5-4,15,CASSYRSQGYNEQFF
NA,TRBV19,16,CASSTGTSGSLYEQFF
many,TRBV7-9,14,CASSLSGRDYEQYF
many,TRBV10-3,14,CAISDGHSTDTQYF
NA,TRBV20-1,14,CSANRLAGTLEQYF
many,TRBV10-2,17,CASKGTSGVELTDTQYF
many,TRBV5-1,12,CASSLIAGEQFF
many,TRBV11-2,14,CASSLGLSTHEQYF
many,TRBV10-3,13,CAISQGTNTEAFF
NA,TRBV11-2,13,CASSKESFGEQYF
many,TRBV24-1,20,CATSDPTGTSGRKSTDTQYF
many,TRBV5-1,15,CASSLALLVGETQYF
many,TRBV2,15,CASSGTGYTPYEQYF
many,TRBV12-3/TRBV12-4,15,CASRVSGGKSNEQFF
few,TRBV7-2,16,CASRQLQPFSGSPLHF
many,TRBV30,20,CAWSGRAPGLAGAAYNEQFF
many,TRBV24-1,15,CATSAWETSGETQYF
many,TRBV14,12,CASSQFRETQYF
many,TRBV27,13,CASSSVSGSEQYF
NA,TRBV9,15,CASSLTGGRTDTQYF
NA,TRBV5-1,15,CASSLNLRVKETQYF